The TCR beta chain under discussion was sequenced for a study of blood T cell repertoires in COVID-19. The overall study: Acute and convalescent COVID-19 samples came from the United States, Italy and Spain. T cells, B-cell-depleted T cells, or PBMCs supplied cDNA or gDNA.

The V segment lost 6 bases and the J segment 1 base; nucleotides outside the gene matches: 2. CDR3 length: 13 residues. Per germline, CDR1 SGHTA and CDR2 FQGNSA. In the original analysis: Amplification from reference gene primers served as the basis for estimated nucleated cell counts. Sequenced by immunoSEQ multiplex PCR; TCRdb stores in-frame clones only, minus some. V and J calls and clone size are as listed in that table; D and trimming were resolved from the DNA. Altogether about 38,000 clones are present, roughly 86% being singletons, with the ten largest covering about 7%. The sequencing sample was made of peripheral blood. The J gene is TRBJ2-5, the V gene TRBV7-2; 7 bases line up with TRBD1. The origin of this receptor is a human donor in a cohort sampled during active COVID-19. CDR3 DNA: TGTGCCAGCAGTCGGGACAGCCAAGAGACCCAGTACTTC. Residues: CASSRDSQETQYF.